In this sample, the clone carrying this T cell receptor (beta chain) turned up a few times. This record belongs to a study of blood T cell repertoires in COVID-19. Study as a whole: Samples taken during acute and convalescent COVID-19 were collected in the United States, Italy and Spain. In each case, the material was cDNA or gDNA derived from T cells, B-cell-depleted T cells, or PBMCs.

CDR3 size: 16 residues. The J segment lost 7 bases and the V segment lost 6 bases, leaving 17 bases of the junction unmatched. Germline V gene data show CDR1 as MNHEY and CDR2 as SMNVEV (reference sequence). As handled by the study authors: Cell counts per sample came from amplifying reference gene primers. The assay was immunoSEQ multiplex PCR, and TCRdb's table has in-frame clones only and misses some. D and trimming come from the DNA, and the V and J calls and clone size come from that table. The repertoire includes 200,000 to 250,000 clones, nearly 85% of them detected once, and roughly 1.2% sits in the top ten.

What was sequenced was peripheral blood. The receptor's source is a woman aged 25-40 years with COVID-19, enrolled during active disease. V gene TRBV27 combines with J gene TRBJ2-7; 8 bases match TRBD1. The CDR3 loop is CASSRTGTTFVLEQYF. CDR3 DNA sequence: TGTGCCAGCAGCCGGACAGGGACGACCTTTGTATTGGAGCAGTACTTC.